This TCR beta chain was found in a study of blood T cell repertoires in COVID-19. Study at large: Sample material is recorded as cDNA or gDNA derived from T cells, B-cell-depleted T cells, or PBMCs.

The CDR3 extends over 13 amino acids. Trimming at V came to 6 bases and at J to 6 bases, leaving 2 bases not matched to a gene. Germline-derived CDR1 and CDR2 are MNHEY and SMNVEV (reference sequence). Only in-frame clones appear in the TCRdb table, and some are missing; sequencing was by immunoSEQ multiplex PCR. The sample consists of 100,000 or so clones, 78% of them appearing once. This clone was detected only once. Material for sequencing was peripheral blood. This sequence originates from a man between 60 and 75 years old with active or convalescent COVID-19. V and J are TRBV27 and TRBJ2-2, with 9 nucleotides matching TRBD1. The CDR3 loop is CASRRTGAGELFF. The CDR3 DNA is TGTGCCAGCAGGCGGACAGGGGCCGGGGAGCTGTTTTTT.